Below are 32 T cell receptor beta chains sequenced from a single sample in a study of OX40 agonist ivuxolimab in advanced cancers. The method was immunoSEQ multiplex PCR; TCRdb's version includes in-frame clones alone and lacks a portion of them. The table has tens of thousands of clones, roughly 82% seen once; the top ten hold around 2%. The source material was CD4+ or CD8+ T cells sorted from blood, sampled in a trial of the OX40 agonist ivuxolimab. The receptor set was obtained from an adult with an advanced solid tumor such as melanoma, head and neck, liver or kidney cancer.

Here the CDR3 reads CASGPSVAGVTETQYF. In DNA form, the CDR3 reads TGTGCTAGTGGTCCCTCGGTAGCGGGGGTCACGGAGACCCAGTACTTC. The V and J genes are TRBV12-5 and TRBJ2-5; 9 bases map to TRBD2. V gave up 5 bases and J gave up 5 bases; unmatched junction bases: 12. Germline V gene sequence: CDR1 LGHNT, CDR2 FRNRAP. There are 16 residues in the CDR3. Variable domain in full (rest from reference TRBV12-5 and TRBJ2-5): DARVTQTPRHKVTEMGQEVTMRCQPILGHNTVFWYRQTMMQGLELLAYFRNRAPLDDSGMPKDRFSAEMPDATLATLKIQPSEPRDSAVYFCASGPSVAGVTETQYFGPGTRLLVL.

The chain combines TRBV5-4 with TRBJ2-5; D may be TRBD2 (7 bases). This CDR3 comprises 16 residues. Deletions cut 2 bases from V and 4 bases from J, with 18 bases between. Germline V gene sequence: CDR1 SGHNT, CDR2 YYREEE (reference sequence). The chain's CDR3 is CASSFAGGRDGETQYF. CDR3 in DNA: TGTGCCAGCAGCTTCGCCGGGGGGCGTGATGGAGAGACCCAGTACTTC.

This chain uses TRBV29-1 with TRBJ1-2, with 8 bases identical to TRBD1. The CDR3 covers 14 residues. With V trimmed by 5 bases and J by 4 bases, 9 bases remained unmatched. Germline V lookup: CDR1 SQVTM, CDR2 ANQGSEA. The CDR3 DNA is TGCAGCGTTACGACAGGGGCGGAAACCTATGGCTACACCTTC. Its translation is CSVTTGAETYGYTF.

This chain connects TRBV19 to TRBJ1-3, with D possibly matching TRBD1 (6 bases). V dropped 5 bases and J dropped 6 bases, with 23 bases sitting between them. The germline CDR1 and CDR2 sequences are LNHDA and SQIVND (reference sequence). The CDR3 covers 17 residues. The CDR3 spells CASSAYALTGTANTIYF. For the CDR3, the DNA is TGTGCCAGTAGTGCATACGCTCTGACAGGAACAGCAAACACCATATATTTT.

V and J are TRBV2 and TRBJ1-1; the D is unclear. The CDR3 covers 13 residues. The germline CDR1 and CDR2 sequences are SNHLY and FYNNEI. Trimming took off 10 bases at V and 0 bases at J, with 12 bases between the two ends. The DNA of the CDR3 is TGTGCCACTTCAGGATTTATGAACACTGAAGCTTTCTTT. The encoded protein is CATSGFMNTEAFF.

The chain employs TRBV10-2 and TRBJ2-4; 7 positions match TRBD2. In germline, CDR1 is WSHSY, CDR2 SAAADI. The CDR3 spans 16 residues. V lost 4 bases, J lost 0 bases, and 6 bases stayed unmatched. CDR3 sequence (DNA): TGCGCCAGCAGTGCACCCCTAGCGGTAGCCAAAAACATTCAGTACTTC. Protein sequence: CASSAPLAVAKNIQYF.

The V and J genes are TRBV2 and TRBJ1-5; D not certain. Trimming stripped 8 bases from V and 0 bases from J, with 11 bases between. CDR3 length: 14 amino acids. The germline V gene has CDR1 SNHLY and CDR2 FYNNEI. Written as DNA, the CDR3 is TGTGCCAGCTCGAGACTGAATAGCAATCAGCCCCAGCATTTT. It is translated as CASSRLNSNQPQHF.

The chain uses TRBV29-1 and TRBJ2-2, with D possibly being TRBD2 (5 bases). Germline V gene lookup returns CDR1 SQVTM and CDR2 ANQGSEA. Trimming left V 2 bases short and J 7 bases short, with 8 bases between. CDR3 size: 12 residues. CDR3 in DNA: TGCAGCGTTGAATCGGGAATCGGGGAGCTGTTTTTT. Protein product: CSVESGIGELFF.

The chain is built from TRBV7-8 and TRBJ1-6; no clear D gene. The CDR3 is made up of 15 amino acids. Germline V lookup: CDR1 SGHVS, CDR2 FQNEAQ. Trimming removed 1 base at V and 5 bases at J, with 9 bases between. CDR3 loop: CASSLETADNSPLHF. In DNA, the CDR3 is TGTGCCAGCAGCTTAGAAACAGCAGATAATTCACCCCTCCACTTT.

The genes are TRBV28 and TRBJ1-4; D remains ambiguous. V gave up 2 bases and J gave up 7 bases, with 2 bases separating them. There are 11 residues in the CDR3. Per the germline V gene, CDR1 is MDHEN and CDR2 is SYDVKM. In DNA form, the CDR3 reads TGTGCCAGCAGTTTAAGTGAAAAACTGTTTTTT. Its translation: CASSLSEKLFF.

This chain connects TRBV5-1 to TRBJ1-1; no clear D. CDR3 length: 12 residues. Per the germline V gene, CDR1 is SGHRS and CDR2 is YFSETQ. Trimming removed 1 base at V and 6 bases at J, with 7 bases between. The CDR3 here is CASSLTRSEAFF. The CDR3 DNA sequence: TGCGCCAGCAGCTTGACGAGATCTGAAGCTTTCTTT.

The chain recombines TRBV5-6 with TRBJ1-2; D possibly corresponds to TRBD1 (6 bases). CDR1 is SGHDT and CDR2 is YYEEEE in the germline V gene. CDR3 length: 16 residues. Trimming left V 4 bases short and J 4 bases short, with 20 bases between. CDR3 sequence reads: CASSPPTTGTVYGYTF. CDR3 in DNA: TGTGCCAGCAGCCCGCCCACGACAGGAACCGTCTATGGCTACACCTTC.

CDR3 in amino acids: CASSSSTGAYEQYF. CDR3 DNA: TGTGCCAGCAGCTCATCTACGGGGGCCTACGAGCAGTACTTC. V usage is TRBV7-8 and J usage is TRBJ2-7; TRBD2 might be the D (6 bases). Germline V gives CDR1 SGHVS, CDR2 FQNEAQ. Trimming removed 4 bases at V and 2 bases at J, with 12 bases between. This CDR3 is built from 14 residues.

The chain employs TRBV2 and TRBJ2-7, with 9 nucleotides matching TRBD2. This CDR3 contains 14 residues. Germline lookup yields CDR1 SNHLY and CDR2 FYNNEI. J was trimmed by 4 bases and V by 4 bases; bases with no gene match: 5. The CDR3 coding sequence is TGTGCCAGCAGTGTGGTTGCGGGGGGGTACGAGCAGTACTTC. Protein sequence: CASSVVAGGYEQYF.

This sequence joins TRBV13 and TRBJ2-2, with 7 nucleotides matching TRBD1. The CDR3 is 15 residues long. Germline V gene sequence: CDR1 PRHDT, CDR2 FYEKMQ (reference sequence). V was pared by 5 bases and J by 7 bases, with 10 bases of the junction left unmatched. CDR3 region: CASSLTTGWGGELFF. The CDR3 DNA is TGTGCCAGCAGCCTAACGACAGGGTGGGGCGGGGAGCTGTTTTTT.

The V and J genes are TRBV7-2 and TRBJ1-2; 7 bases match TRBD1. Germline CDR1 is SGHTA and CDR2 is FQGNSA. This CDR3 has 14 amino acids. Trimming took 2 bases from V and 6 from J; bases not matched to a gene: 6. Here the CDR3 DNA reads TGTGCCAGCAGCTTAACGGAGACAGGGCATGGCTACACCTTC. This encodes CASSLTETGHGYTF.

The chain recombines TRBV5-8 with TRBJ2-2, with D possibly being TRBD1 or TRBD2 (5 bases each). Germline V gene lookup returns CDR1 SGHTS and CDR2 YDEGEE. V lost 4 bases, J lost 2 bases, and 12 bases lay in between. CDR3 size: 15 residues. CDR3 region: CASSTGTINTGELFF. The CDR3 DNA is TGTGCCAGCAGCACCGGGACCATCAACACCGGGGAGCTGTTTTTT.

This rearrangement joins TRBV7-3 to TRBJ2-1; TRBD2 agrees at 10 bases. CDR3 size: 15 residues. Germline CDR1 reads SGHTA; CDR2 reads FQGTGA. V lost 5 bases, J lost 3 bases, and 4 bases stayed unmatched. Here the CDR3 reads CASSAGTSVYNEQFF. As DNA, the CDR3 is TGTGCCAGCAGCGCCGGGACTAGCGTCTACAATGAGCAGTTCTTC.

The chain is built from TRBV29-1 and TRBJ2-5; TRBD1 matches 9 bases. The DNA end favors TRBJ2-7, so the J call may be wrong. This CDR3 is 13 amino acids long. CDR1 and CDR2 from the germline V gene are SQVTM and ANQGSEA. DNA of the CDR3: TGCAGCATACCGGGACAGGGCTCCTACGAGCAGTACTTC. As protein: CSIPGQGSYEQYF.

This clone appeared a few times. The rearrangement uses TRBV14 and TRBJ2-3; 7 positions match TRBD2. The CDR3 contains 17 residues. V was clipped by 0 bases and J by 5 bases; unmatched bases: 11. From germline, CDR1 is SGHDN and CDR2 FVKESK. CDR3 bases: TGTGCCAGCAGCCAAGATACGGGAGCGGGGACCAAAGATACGCAGTATTTT. Its translation is CASSQDTGAGTKDTQYF.

V is TRBV25-1 and J is TRBJ2-5, with 7 bases aligning to TRBD1. J was trimmed by 2 bases and V by 5 bases; bases with no gene match: 5. CDR3 length: 14 amino acids. Germline CDR1 MGHDK, CDR2 SYGVNS. The CDR3 DNA sequence: TGTGCCAGCAGTCTACAGGGGTTACAAGAGACCCAGTACTTC. Translating gives CASSLQGLQETQYF.

The chain couples TRBV14 to TRBJ2-3, with D tentatively TRBD2 (5 bases). CDR1 is SGHDN and CDR2 is FVKESK in the germline V gene. V was shortened by 0 bases and J by 1 base, with 11 bases between the two germline ends. The CDR3 is 16 amino acids. CDR3 loop: CASSQEARLRTDTQYF. CDR3 nucleotides: TGTGCCAGCAGCCAAGAGGCGAGACTACGCACAGATACGCAGTATTTT.

The V call is TRBV2, the J call TRBJ1-2, with 7 bases aligning to TRBD1. The CDR3 runs 16 residues. Germline assignment: CDR1 SNHLY and CDR2 FYNNEI. V shed 6 bases, J shed 7 bases, and the junction held 17 bases outside the gene matches. For the CDR3, the DNA is TGTGCCAGCAGCGCCAAGACAGGGAACGGGGTGGGTGGCTACACCTTC. It specifies CASSAKTGNGVGGYTF.

This clone was found a few times. The CDR3 nucleotides read TGCGCCAGCAGCCAGTCCCCGCAGGGGGCCTACGAGCAGTACTTC. Amino acid sequence: CASSQSPQGAYEQYF. V usage is TRBV4-3 and J usage is TRBJ2-7, with TRBD1 matching over 7 bases. Germline loops: CDR1 LGHNA, CDR2 YSLEER. This CDR3 comprises 15 residues. J lost 2 bases, V lost 3 bases, and 7 bases had no gene match.

CDR3 nucleotide sequence: TGTGCCAGCAGCTTAGCACTAGCTAGCAATGAGCAGTTCTTC. It yields the protein CASSLALASNEQFF. The rearrangement joins TRBV7-2 to TRBJ2-1, with D possibly matching TRBD2 (6 bases). The germline V and J ends were trimmed by 0 bases and 6 bases, with 9 bases remaining between them. The CDR3 loop spans 14 amino acids. The germline V gene encodes CDR1 SGHTA and CDR2 FQGNSA.

The J gene is TRBJ1-1, the V gene TRBV6-5, with a weak D call TRBD1 (5 bases). This CDR3 is built from 15 residues. Trimming stripped 9 bases from V and 5 bases from J, with 22 bases between. Germline CDR1 and CDR2: MNHEY and SVGAGI. CDR3 in amino acids: CASRRFRVRSTEAFF. CDR3 nucleotide sequence: TGTGCCAGTAGAAGGTTCAGGGTCAGGAGTACTGAAGCTTTCTTT.

The V call is TRBV5-4, the J call TRBJ2-3, with TRBD2 as a possible D gene (6 bases). The length of the CDR3 is 14 residues. V lost 3 bases, J lost 2 bases, and 10 bases lay in between. Germline assignment: CDR1 SGHNT and CDR2 YYREEE (reference sequence). The CDR3 region is CASSSGGYTDTQYF. The CDR3 nucleotides read TGTGCCAGCAGCTCCGGGGGATACACAGATACGCAGTATTTT.

The rearrangement joins TRBV4-3 to TRBJ2-1, with 13 bases matching TRBD2. The CDR3 has 15 amino acids. From germline, CDR1 is LGHNA and CDR2 YSLEER. With V trimmed by 4 bases and J by 6 bases, 3 bases remained unmatched. The CDR3 reads CASSRLAGGTNEQFF. CDR3 bases: TGCGCCAGCAGCCGACTAGCGGGGGGAACCAATGAGCAGTTCTTC.

CDR3 amino acids: CASSPRLGTQYF. The CDR3 coding sequence is TGTGCCAGCTCACCCCGTTTAGGGACCCAGTACTTC. V usage is TRBV18 and J usage is TRBJ2-5; D gene unclear. V was cut by 3 bases and J by 7 bases, with 9 bases left in between. The germline V gene encodes CDR1 KGHSH and CDR2 LQKENI. This CDR3 contains 12 residues. Together with reference TRBV18 and TRBJ2-5, the CDR3 gives the full variable domain: NAGVMQNPRHLVRRRGQEARLRCSPMKGHSHVYWYRQLPEEGLKFMVYLQKENIIDESGMPKERFSAEFPKEGPSILRIQQVVRGDSAAYFCASSPRLGTQYFGPGTRLLVL.

The chain has TRBV29-1 and TRBJ2-7; 7 bases map to TRBD1. CDR3 size: 14 residues. The V segment lost 3 bases and the J segment 6 bases; nucleotides outside the gene matches: 11. The germline V gene encodes CDR1 SQVTM and CDR2 ANQGSEA. The CDR3 loop reads CSVDDPTGRFEQYF. In DNA, the CDR3 is TGCAGCGTTGACGACCCGACAGGGAGATTCGAGCAGTACTTC.

The V and J genes are TRBV30 and TRBJ1-2; possibly TRBD1 for D (5 bases). With 5 bases removed from V and 4 bases from J, the gap between germline ends came to 11 bases. Germline V gene lookup returns CDR1 GTSNPN and CDR2 SVGIG (reference sequence). The CDR3 length is 12 residues. The CDR3 region has the DNA TGTGCCTGGGCAACAGGCCCCTATGGCTACACCTTC. Translation: CAWATGPYGYTF. Looking up the rest from reference TRBV30 and TRBJ1-2 gives the full variable domain: SQTIHQWPATLVQPVGSPLSLECTVEGTSNPNLYWYRQAAGRGLQLLFYSVGIGQISSEVPQNLSASRPQDRQFILSSKKLLLSDSGFYLCAWATGPYGYTFGSGTRLTVV.

This chain uses TRBV5-8 with TRBJ1-2; D gene ambiguous. The V end was cut by 4 bases, the J end by 0 bases, with 13 bases between. The CDR3 sequence is 15 residues long. The V gene's germline CDR1 is SGHTS and CDR2 YDEGEE. The DNA of the CDR3 is TGTGCCAGCAGCCGGAGGCCGACATCTAACTATGGCTACACCTTC. Translation: CASSRRPTSNYGYTF.